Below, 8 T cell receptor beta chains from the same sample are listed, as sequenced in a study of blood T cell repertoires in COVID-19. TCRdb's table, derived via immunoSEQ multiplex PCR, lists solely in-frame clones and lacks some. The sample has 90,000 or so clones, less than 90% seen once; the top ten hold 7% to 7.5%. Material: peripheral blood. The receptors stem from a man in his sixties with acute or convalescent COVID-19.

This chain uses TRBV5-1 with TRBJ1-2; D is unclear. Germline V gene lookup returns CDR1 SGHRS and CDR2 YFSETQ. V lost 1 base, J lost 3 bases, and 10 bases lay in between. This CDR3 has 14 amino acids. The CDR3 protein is CASSLSSGDYGYTF. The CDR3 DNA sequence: TGCGCCAGCAGCTTGTCGTCCGGGGACTATGGCTACACCTTC.

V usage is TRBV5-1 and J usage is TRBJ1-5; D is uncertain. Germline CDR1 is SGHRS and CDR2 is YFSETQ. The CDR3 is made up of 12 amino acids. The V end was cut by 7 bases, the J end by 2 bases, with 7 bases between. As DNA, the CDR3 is TGCGCCAGCCACCCGGGCAATCAGCCCCAGCATTTT. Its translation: CASHPGNQPQHF.

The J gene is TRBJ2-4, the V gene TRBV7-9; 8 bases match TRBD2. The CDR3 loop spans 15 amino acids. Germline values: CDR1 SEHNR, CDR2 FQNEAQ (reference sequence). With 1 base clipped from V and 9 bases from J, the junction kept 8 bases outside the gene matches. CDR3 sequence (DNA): TGTGCCAGCAGCTTAGATGGTGTAGCGGGGAGCATTCAGTACTTC. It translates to CASSLDGVAGSIQYF.

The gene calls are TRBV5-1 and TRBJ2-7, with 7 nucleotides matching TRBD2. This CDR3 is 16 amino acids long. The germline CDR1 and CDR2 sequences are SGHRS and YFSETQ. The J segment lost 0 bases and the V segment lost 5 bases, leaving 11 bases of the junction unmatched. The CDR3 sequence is CASSSNVGGSSYEQYF. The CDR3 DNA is TGCGCCAGCAGTTCGAATGTCGGCGGGAGCTCCTACGAGCAGTACTTC.

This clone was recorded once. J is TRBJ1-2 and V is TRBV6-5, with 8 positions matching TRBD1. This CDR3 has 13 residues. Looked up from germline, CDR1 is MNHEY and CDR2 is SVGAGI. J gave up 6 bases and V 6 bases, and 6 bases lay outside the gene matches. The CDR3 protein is CASSLDRAHGYTF. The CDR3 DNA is TGTGCCAGCAGCCTGGACAGGGCACATGGCTACACCTTC.

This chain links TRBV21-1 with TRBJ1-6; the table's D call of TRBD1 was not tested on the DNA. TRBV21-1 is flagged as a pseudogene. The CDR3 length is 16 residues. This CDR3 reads CASRIFDRGNGSPLHF. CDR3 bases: TGTGCCAGTAGAATTTTCGACAGGGGGAACGGTTCACCCCTCCACTTT.

CDR3 protein: CASSSGLETGGYTF. CDR3 nucleotide sequence: TGCGCCAGCTCCTCGGGACTCGAGACAGGGGGCTACACCTTC. The V gene is TRBV10-2, the J gene TRBJ1-2, with 7 nucleotides matching TRBD1. V shed 8 bases and J 8 bases; nucleotides not matched to a gene: 14. This CDR3 has 14 residues. The germline V gene encodes CDR1 WSHSY and CDR2 SAAADI.

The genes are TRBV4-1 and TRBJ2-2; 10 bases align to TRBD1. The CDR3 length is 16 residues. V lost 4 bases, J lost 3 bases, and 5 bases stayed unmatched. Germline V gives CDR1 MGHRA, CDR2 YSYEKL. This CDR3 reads CASSPVGTGDTGELFF. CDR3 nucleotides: TGCGCCAGCAGCCCGGTAGGGACAGGGGACACCGGGGAGCTGTTTTTT.